This T cell receptor beta chain was obtained from a study of control samples from healthy donors and cancer patients (dated by TCRdb to the early 2020s). On this clone: Its binding antigen is unknown. Mismatch with germline at one junction end may stem from a read error.

The library came from the immunoSEQ multiplex PCR assay. This is the immuneACCESS table as TCRdb keeps it, with only in-frame sequences that have V and J called. A part of the clones is gone; compared with another copy, unresolved V genes explain less than half, and the rest is unexplained. Across this sample there are roughly 130,000 clones, with about 88% seen only once. The ten top clones hold more than 2.5% of the sample. The sequence came from a man aged 45-60 years in good health. What was sequenced was blood.

The DNA sequence is TGTGCCAGCAGTTTAGGGGGACAGGGCCATGGCTACACCTTC. Translated, this gives CASSLGGQGHGYTF. This chain joins TRBV7-2 to TRBJ1-2, with 9 bases matching TRBD1. The germline V gene yields SGHTA for CDR1 and FQGNSA for CDR2. From cysteine to phenylalanine, the CDR3 is 14 amino acids long. Of all the DNA, just the CDR3 is kept, 42 bases in frame from base 1. Here the CDR3 is joined to the reference TRBV7-2 and TRBJ1-2 genes, and the full variable domain is: GAGVSQSPSNKVTEKGKDVELRCDPISGHTALYWYRQSLGQGLEFLIYFQGNSAPDKSGLPSDRFSAERTGGSVSTLTIQRTQQEDSAVYLCASSLGGQGHGYTFGSGTRLTVV.